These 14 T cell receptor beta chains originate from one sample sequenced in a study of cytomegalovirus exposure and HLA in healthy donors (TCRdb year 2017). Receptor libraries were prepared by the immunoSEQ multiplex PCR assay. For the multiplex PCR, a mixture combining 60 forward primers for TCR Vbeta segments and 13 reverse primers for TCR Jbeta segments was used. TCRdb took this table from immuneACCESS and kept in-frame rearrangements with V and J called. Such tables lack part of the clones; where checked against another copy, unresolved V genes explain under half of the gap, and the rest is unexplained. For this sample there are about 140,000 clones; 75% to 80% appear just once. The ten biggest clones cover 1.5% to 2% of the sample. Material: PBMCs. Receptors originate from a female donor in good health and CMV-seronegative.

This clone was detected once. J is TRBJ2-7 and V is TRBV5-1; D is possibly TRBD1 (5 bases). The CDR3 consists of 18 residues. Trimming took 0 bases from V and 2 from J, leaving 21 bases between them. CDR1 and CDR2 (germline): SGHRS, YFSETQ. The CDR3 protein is CASSLAGQRGRITYEQYF. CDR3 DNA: TGCGCCAGCAGCTTGGCCGGGCAAAGGGGCCGCATCACCTACGAGCAGTACTTC.

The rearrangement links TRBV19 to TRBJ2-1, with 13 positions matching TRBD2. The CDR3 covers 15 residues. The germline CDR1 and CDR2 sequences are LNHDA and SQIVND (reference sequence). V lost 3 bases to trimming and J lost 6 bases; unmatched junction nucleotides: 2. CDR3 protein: CASSMRLAGGNEQFF. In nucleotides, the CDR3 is TGTGCCAGTAGTATGCGACTAGCGGGGGGCAATGAGCAGTTCTTC. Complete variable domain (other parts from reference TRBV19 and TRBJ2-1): DGGITQSPKYLFRKEGQNVTLSCEQNLNHDAMYWYRQDPGQGLRLIYYSQIVNDFQKGDIAEGYSVSREKKESFPLTVTSAQKNPTAFYLCASSMRLAGGNEQFFGPGTRLTVL.

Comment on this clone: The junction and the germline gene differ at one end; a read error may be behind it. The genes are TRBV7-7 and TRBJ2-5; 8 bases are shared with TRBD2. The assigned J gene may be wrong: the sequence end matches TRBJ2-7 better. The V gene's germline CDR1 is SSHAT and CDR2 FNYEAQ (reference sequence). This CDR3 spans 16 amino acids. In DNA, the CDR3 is TGTGCTAGCAGCTTAGAATACGGGGGGGGAACCTACGAGCAGTACTTC. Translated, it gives CASSLEYGGGTYEQYF.

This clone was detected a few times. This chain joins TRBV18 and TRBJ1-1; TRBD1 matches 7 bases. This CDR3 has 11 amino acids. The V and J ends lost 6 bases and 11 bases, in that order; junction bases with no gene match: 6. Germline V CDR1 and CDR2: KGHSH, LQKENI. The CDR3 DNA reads TGTGCCAGCTCCCCGACAGGGAATGCTTTCTTT. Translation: CASSPTGNAFF.

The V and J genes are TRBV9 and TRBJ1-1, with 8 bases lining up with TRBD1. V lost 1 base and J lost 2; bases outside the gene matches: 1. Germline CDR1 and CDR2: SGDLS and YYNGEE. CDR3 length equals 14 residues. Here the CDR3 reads CASSVQGANTEAFF. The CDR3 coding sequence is TGTGCCAGCAGCGTACAGGGGGCAAACACTGAAGCTTTCTTT.

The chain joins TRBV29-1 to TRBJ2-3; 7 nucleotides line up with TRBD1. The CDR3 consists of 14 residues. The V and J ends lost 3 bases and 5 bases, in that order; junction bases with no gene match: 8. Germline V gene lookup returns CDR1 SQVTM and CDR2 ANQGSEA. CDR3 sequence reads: CSVDGTATLDTQYF. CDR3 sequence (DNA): TGCAGCGTTGACGGGACAGCGACGTTAGATACGCAGTATTTT.

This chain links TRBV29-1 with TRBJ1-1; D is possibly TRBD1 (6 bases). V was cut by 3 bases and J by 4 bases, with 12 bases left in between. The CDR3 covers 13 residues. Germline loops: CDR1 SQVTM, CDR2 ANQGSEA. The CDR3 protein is CSVESGTLTEAFF. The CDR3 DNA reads TGCAGCGTTGAGTCCGGGACACTCACTGAAGCTTTCTTT.

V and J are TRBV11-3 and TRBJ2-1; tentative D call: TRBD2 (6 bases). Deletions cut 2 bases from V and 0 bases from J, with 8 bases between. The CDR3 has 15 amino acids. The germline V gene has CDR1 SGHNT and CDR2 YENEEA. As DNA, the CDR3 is TGTGCCAGCAGCTTACGGGGGAGCTCCTACAATGAGCAGTTCTTC. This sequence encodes CASSLRGSSYNEQFF.

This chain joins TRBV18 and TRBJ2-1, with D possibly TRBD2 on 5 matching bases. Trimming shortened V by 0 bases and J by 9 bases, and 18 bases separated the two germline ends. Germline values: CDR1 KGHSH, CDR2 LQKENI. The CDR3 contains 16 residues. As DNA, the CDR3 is TGTGCCAGCTCACCACCCTTTGGTTCGATCCGGGGTGAGCAGTTCTTC. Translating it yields CASSPPFGSIRGEQFF.

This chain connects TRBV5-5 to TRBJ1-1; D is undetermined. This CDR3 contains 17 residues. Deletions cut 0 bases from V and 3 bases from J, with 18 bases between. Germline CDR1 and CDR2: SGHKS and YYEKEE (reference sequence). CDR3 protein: CASSLEFTNPRDTEAFF. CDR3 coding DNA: TGTGCCAGCAGCTTGGAATTCACGAACCCCCGGGACACTGAAGCTTTCTTT.

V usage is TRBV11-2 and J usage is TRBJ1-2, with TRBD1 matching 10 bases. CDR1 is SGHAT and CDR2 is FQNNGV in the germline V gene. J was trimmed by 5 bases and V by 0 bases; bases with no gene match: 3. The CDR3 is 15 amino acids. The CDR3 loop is CASSLDRDRGYGYTF. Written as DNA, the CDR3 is TGTGCCAGCAGCTTAGATCGGGACAGGGGTTATGGCTACACCTTC. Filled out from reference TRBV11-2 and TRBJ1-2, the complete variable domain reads EAGVAQSPRYKIIEKRQSVAFWCNPISGHATLYWYQQILGQGPKLLIQFQNNGVVDDSQLPKDRFSAERLKGVDSTLKIQPAKLEDSAVYLCASSLDRDRGYGYTFGSGTRLTVV.

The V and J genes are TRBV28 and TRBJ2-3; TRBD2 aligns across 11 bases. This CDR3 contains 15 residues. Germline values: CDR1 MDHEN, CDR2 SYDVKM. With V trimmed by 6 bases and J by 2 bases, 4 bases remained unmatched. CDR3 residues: CASRVAGGYTDTQYF. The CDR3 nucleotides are TGTGCCAGCAGAGTAGCGGGGGGGTACACAGATACGCAGTATTTT. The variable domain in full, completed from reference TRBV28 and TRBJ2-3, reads DVKVTQSSRYLVKRTGEKVFLECVQDMDHENMFWYRQDPGLGLRLIYFSYDVKMKEKGDIPEGYSVSREKKERFSLILESASTNQTSMYLCASRVAGGYTDTQYFGPGTRLTVL.

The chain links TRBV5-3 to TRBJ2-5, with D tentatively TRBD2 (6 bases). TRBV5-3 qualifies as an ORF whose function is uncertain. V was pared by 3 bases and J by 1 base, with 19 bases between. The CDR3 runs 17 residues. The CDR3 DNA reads TGTGCCAGAAGCTCCGGGAGACCCGGGGAATTCCAAGAGACCCAGTACTTC. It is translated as CARSSGRPGEFQETQYF.

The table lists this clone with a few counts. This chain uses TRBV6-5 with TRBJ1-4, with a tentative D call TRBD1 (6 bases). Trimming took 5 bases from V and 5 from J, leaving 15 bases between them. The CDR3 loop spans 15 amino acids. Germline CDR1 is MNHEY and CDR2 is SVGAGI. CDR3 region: CASSPGAGVNEKLFF. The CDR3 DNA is TGTGCCAGCAGTCCGGGGGCGGGGGTAAATGAAAAACTGTTTTTT.